This T cell receptor (beta chain) was captured in a study of T cells in Graves' hyperthyroidism and ophthalmopathy. Diagnostic assessment was based on clinical symptoms, serum thyroxine and TRAb, thyroid ultrasound and orbital computed tomography. There are many counts of this clonotype. TCR beta CDR3 sequences were amplified from RNA transcripts. First-round RT-PCR of the TCR CDR3 relied on the HTBI primer set. TCRdb processed the multiplex PCR reads anew with MiXCR; each CDR3 protein has one entry. The table records approximately 690,000 distinct CDR3 sequences, under 25% of them present only once. The CDR3 is made up of 15 amino acids. V gave up 4 bases and J gave up 2 bases; unmatched junction bases: 8. CDR1 and CDR2 (germline): KGHSH, LQKENI.

This receptor was identified in a man aged 25-45 years with Graves' ophthalmopathy. The chain recombines TRBV18 with TRBJ2-7; 7 bases are a match to TRBD1. The sequencing sample was made of blood. CDR3 region: CASSLGTDGPYEQYF. Written as DNA, the CDR3 is TGTGCCAGCTCACTTGGGACAGACGGTCCCTACGAGCAGTACTTC.